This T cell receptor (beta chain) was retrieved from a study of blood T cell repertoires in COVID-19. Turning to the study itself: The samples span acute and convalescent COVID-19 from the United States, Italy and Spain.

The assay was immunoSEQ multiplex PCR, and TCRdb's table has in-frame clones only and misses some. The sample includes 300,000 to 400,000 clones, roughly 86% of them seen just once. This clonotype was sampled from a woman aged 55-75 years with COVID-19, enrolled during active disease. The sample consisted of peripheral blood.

CDR3 in DNA: TGTGCCAGCAGTTTCCAGGGGACCGGGGAGCTGTTTTTT. Residues: CASSFQGTGELFF. The chain employs TRBV28 and TRBJ2-2; possibly TRBD1 for D (6 bases). This CDR3 region has 13 residues. V was clipped by 3 bases and J by 5 bases, with 7 bases between them. Germline CDR1 MDHEN, CDR2 SYDVKM. Filled out from reference TRBV28 and TRBJ2-2, the complete variable domain reads DVKVTQSSRYLVKRTGEKVFLECVQDMDHENMFWYRQDPGLGLRLIYFSYDVKMKEKGDIPEGYSVSREKKERFSLILESASTNQTSMYLCASSFQGTGELFFGEGSRLTVL.